Shown below are 7 T cell receptor beta chains from a single sample sequenced in a study of response to subunit inactivated influenza vaccine. TCRdb recomputed calls from the RT-PCR reads with MiXCR, one row per CDR3 protein. This sample has approximately 680,000 distinct CDR3 sequences, with 15% to 18% found just once. Sample: PBMCs from blood, taken less than 13 days after vaccination. The receptors shown here come from a man aged 50 or older who received an inactivated influenza vaccine.

V and J are TRBV3-1 and TRBJ2-3; TRBD2 is a possible D gene (6 bases). The V gene's germline CDR1 is LGHDT and CDR2 YNNKEL (reference sequence). V lost 1 base to trimming and J lost 13 bases, with 15 bases between them. This CDR3 region has 13 residues. The CDR3, as DNA: TGTGCCAGCAGCCAAGGACTAGATGGTCCGGAGTATTTT. Translated: CASSQGLDGPEYF.

This clonotype was counted ten times or more. This chain joins TRBV5-6 and TRBJ2-7; TRBD1 agrees at 7 bases. The V gene's germline CDR1 is SGHDT and CDR2 YYEEEE. V lost 4 bases to trimming and J lost 5 bases; unmatched junction nucleotides: 12. The CDR3 has 15 amino acids. CDR3 in DNA: TGTGCCAGCAGCCTGGGGACAGAGGGGCTTAACGAGCAGTACTTC. It encodes CASSLGTEGLNEQYF.

This clonotype has more than one count but fewer than ten. The chain employs TRBV30 and TRBJ2-3; the match to TRBD2 covers 9 bases. J was trimmed by 8 bases and V by 2 bases; bases with no gene match: 11. The CDR3 is 15 amino acids. Germline CDR1 is GTSNPN and CDR2 is SVGIG (reference sequence). The DNA for the CDR3 is TGTGCCTGGAGTTATGTTAGCGGGAGTCGGGGTACGCAGTATTTT. Translating it yields CAWSYVSGSRGTQYF. The entire variable domain, with the rest obtained from reference TRBV30 and TRBJ2-3, is as follows: SQTIHQWPATLVQPVGSPLSLECTVEGTSNPNLYWYRQAAGRGLQLLFYSVGIGQISSEVPQNLSASRPQDRQFILSSKKLLLSDSGFYLCAWSYVSGSRGTQYFGPGTRLTVL.

This chain links TRBV4-2 with TRBJ2-2; 12 nucleotides align to TRBD2. Trimming took 0 bases from V and 1 from J; bases not matched to a gene: 6. CDR3 length equals 19 residues. Germline V gives CDR1 LGHNA, CDR2 YNFKEQ. CDR3 sequence reads: CASSQDPSGLAGNTGELFF. The CDR3 DNA follows: TGTGCCAGCAGCCAAGACCCCTCGGGACTAGCGGGGAACACCGGGGAGCTGTTTTTT.

Only a few counts were recorded for this clonotype. The chain links TRBV7-9 to TRBJ2-7, with D hard to call. V lost 5 bases and J lost 7, with 9 bases in between. The CDR3 covers 11 residues. Germline-derived CDR1 and CDR2 are SEHNR and FQNEAQ (reference sequence). For the CDR3, the DNA is TGTGCCAGCAGCGCTACTCAAGAGCAGTACTTC. This codes for CASSATQEQYF.

This clonotype has only a few counts. The chain carries TRBV7-2 and TRBJ2-5, with 10 bases identical to TRBD1. Looked up from germline, CDR1 is SGHTA and CDR2 is FQGNSA. The CDR3 runs to 15 residues. The V gene end was trimmed by 5 bases and the J gene end by 2 bases; junction bases not matched to a gene: 5. The CDR3 nucleotides read TGTGCCAGCAGCCAGAGGACAGGGGGACAAGAGACCCAGTACTTC. This sequence encodes CASSQRTGGQETQYF.

The rearrangement uses TRBV29-1 and TRBJ2-3; D could derive from TRBD1 or TRBD2 (5 bases each). CDR3 size: 15 residues. Germline CDR1 SQVTM, CDR2 ANQGSEA. V lost 8 bases and J lost 1, with 19 bases in between. CDR3 loop: CSPQLGLGGTDTQYF. CDR3 sequence (DNA): TGCAGCCCCCAGCTCGGCCTGGGGGGCACAGATACGCAGTATTTT.